Presented here are 24 T cell receptor beta chains from one specimen sequenced in a study of control samples from healthy donors and cancer patients. TCRdb's copy holds only in-frame clones and misses some; the assay was immunoSEQ multiplex PCR. The data show around 55,000 clones, 90% to 96% seen once. Material for sequencing was blood. These receptors came from a young woman in good health.

The CDR3 loop reads CASSEGAHKNTEAFF. The CDR3 coding sequence is TGTGCCAGCAGTGAAGGAGCGCATAAGAACACTGAAGCTTTCTTT. The rearrangement joins TRBV6-1 to TRBJ1-1; D ambiguous. Germline V lookup: CDR1 MNHNS, CDR2 SASEGT. This CDR3 has 15 residues. V lost 1 base and J 1 base, leaving 10 bases between the germline ends.

The gene calls are TRBV2 and TRBJ1-2; the match to TRBD1 covers 8 bases. This CDR3 has 13 residues. Germline-derived CDR1 and CDR2 are SNHLY and FYNNEI. With 6 bases clipped from V and 4 bases from J, the junction kept 4 bases outside the gene matches. The CDR3 sequence is CASRVQGVYGYTF. The CDR3, as DNA: TGTGCCAGCAGGGTACAGGGGGTCTATGGCTACACCTTC.

For this clone: Other DNA sequences in this specimen translate into the identical CDR3. This chain connects TRBV13 to TRBJ2-7; 10 bases are a match to TRBD2. CDR3 length equals 15 residues. Germline values: CDR1 PRHDT, CDR2 FYEKMQ (reference sequence). V dropped 6 bases and J dropped 7; count of bases not matched to a gene: 12. The CDR3: CASSAGSGGAQEQYF. CDR3 nucleotide sequence: TGTGCCAGCAGTGCTGGGAGCGGGGGGGCCCAGGAGCAGTACTTC.

This clone appeared once. The chain is built from TRBV5-6 and TRBJ2-1; tentative D call: TRBD2 (5 bases). CDR1 and CDR2 from the germline V gene are SGHDT and YYEEEE. This CDR3 spans 15 amino acids. V lost 0 bases, J lost 8 bases, and 15 bases lay in between. The CDR3 sequence: CASSLGWRTQDEQFF. The CDR3 coding sequence is TGTGCCAGCAGCTTGGGGTGGAGGACGCAGGATGAGCAGTTCTTC.

The chain has TRBV28 and TRBJ2-3; 8 nucleotides align to TRBD1. From germline, CDR1 is MDHEN and CDR2 SYDVKM. The V gene end was trimmed by 3 bases and the J gene end by 4 bases; junction bases not matched to a gene: 9. The CDR3 runs to 16 residues. CDR3 bases: TGTGCCAGCAGTTTCCTTGGACAGGGAGTAGCAGATACGCAGTATTTT. Residues: CASSFLGQGVADTQYF.

The rearrangement joins TRBV4-1 to TRBJ1-2; no clear D gene. This CDR3 has 13 amino acids. Trimming shortened V by 5 bases and J by 5 bases, and 12 bases separated the two germline ends. The V gene's germline CDR1 is MGHRA and CDR2 YSYEKL. CDR3 region: CASSRGMSYGYTF. As DNA, the CDR3 is TGCGCCAGCAGCAGAGGGATGTCATATGGCTACACCTTC.

In this sample, this clone turned up once. The rearrangement uses TRBV7-8 and TRBJ1-3, with D unclear. The CDR3 has 11 residues. V was shortened by 4 bases and J by 10 bases, with 8 bases between the two germline ends. The germline V gene has CDR1 SGHVS and CDR2 FQNEAQ. The CDR3 protein is CASSSQKTIYF. As DNA, the CDR3 is TGTGCCAGCAGCTCGCAGAAGACCATATATTTT.

The chain uses TRBV29-1 and TRBJ2-7, with no clear D. The CDR3 has 11 residues. Trimming pared 6 bases from V and 2 bases from J, leaving 8 bases between. Germline CDR1 SQVTM, CDR2 ANQGSEA. CDR3 residues: CSVIATYEQYF. CDR3 bases: TGCAGCGTCATCGCCACCTACGAGCAGTACTTC.

This sequence joins TRBV7-9 and TRBJ2-5; D possibly corresponds to TRBD2 (5 bases). V gave up 5 bases and J gave up 1 base, with 14 bases separating them. CDR1 and CDR2 from the germline V gene are SEHNR and FQNEAQ (reference sequence). The CDR3 runs 15 residues. In DNA, the CDR3 is TGTGCCAGCAGCCCAAAACGGCGGGTCCAAGAGACCCAGTACTTC. This encodes CASSPKRRVQETQYF.

The chain couples TRBV19 to TRBJ1-1; 7 positions agree with TRBD1. CDR1 and CDR2 from the germline V gene are LNHDA and SQIVND (reference sequence). This CDR3 spans 14 amino acids. With V trimmed by 7 bases and J by 8 bases, 13 bases remained unmatched. The CDR3 coding sequence is TGTGCCAGTAACAACCGGGACAGTCCTTTGGAAGCTTTCTTT. It yields the protein CASNNRDSPLEAFF.

This sequence joins TRBV6-1 and TRBJ2-7, with 8 bases matching TRBD1. The CDR3 has 17 amino acids. The ends lost 2 bases at V and 4 bases at J; junction bases unmatched: 13. CDR1 and CDR2 from the germline V gene are MNHNS and SASEGT. CDR3 in amino acids: CASSEPQRTGRTYEQYF. CDR3 sequence (DNA): TGTGCCAGCAGTGAACCACAACGGACAGGGAGGACATACGAGCAGTACTTC.

The V gene is TRBV29-1, the J gene TRBJ1-1; TRBD1 matches 8 bases. The germline CDR1 and CDR2 sequences are SQVTM and ANQGSEA. V shed 5 bases and J 6 bases; nucleotides not matched to a gene: 8. The length of the CDR3 is 13 residues. The chain's CDR3 is CSVLSGTGAEAFF. Written as DNA, the CDR3 is TGCAGCGTTCTATCCGGGACAGGCGCTGAAGCTTTCTTT.

The chain joins TRBV5-6 to TRBJ2-3; TRBD1 matches 7 bases. Germline values: CDR1 SGHDT, CDR2 YYEEEE. V was clipped by 4 bases and J by 0 bases; unmatched bases: 8. CDR3 length equals 16 residues. The CDR3 is CASSQGQDLSTDTQYF. CDR3 coding DNA: TGTGCCAGCAGCCAAGGACAGGACTTGAGCACAGATACGCAGTATTTT.

The chain couples TRBV6-5 to TRBJ2-1; 14 bases fit TRBD2. Germline V gene lookup returns CDR1 MNHEY and CDR2 SVGAGI. The CDR3 totals 15 residues. V lost 6 bases and J lost 7; bases outside the gene matches: 5. The CDR3 DNA is TGTGCCAGCAGCGCGACTAGCGGGGGGGTGAATGAGCAGTTCTTC. Its translation: CASSATSGGVNEQFF.

The chain employs TRBV9 and TRBJ2-3; 7 bases are a match to TRBD1. Germline V gene data show CDR1 as SGDLS and CDR2 as YYNGEE. V shed 0 bases, J shed 3 bases, and the junction held 7 bases outside the gene matches. CDR3 length: 16 amino acids. The CDR3 loop reads CASSVEGGRSTDTQYF. The CDR3 DNA sequence: TGTGCCAGCAGCGTAGAAGGGGGCAGGAGTACAGATACGCAGTATTTT.

The chain employs TRBV4-3 and TRBJ1-1; D not resolved. The CDR3 spans 14 residues. In germline, CDR1 is LGHNA, CDR2 YSLEER. V gave up 1 base and J gave up 3 bases, with 9 bases separating them. The CDR3 sequence is CASSQADRDTEAFF. The CDR3 DNA is TGCGCCAGCAGCCAAGCTGACCGGGACACTGAAGCTTTCTTT.

The V gene is TRBV5-5, the J gene TRBJ1-1; D is perhaps TRBD1 (6 bases). Between the trimmed V and J ends, which lost 2 bases and 4 bases, there was a span of 15 bases. This CDR3 is 15 amino acids long. Germline CDR1 and CDR2: SGHKS and YYEKEE (reference sequence). The CDR3 sequence: CASSLLPTGPTEAFF. The CDR3 DNA reads TGTGCCAGCAGCTTACTACCGACAGGACCCACTGAAGCTTTCTTT.

The CDR3 DNA is TGTGCCATCAGGCGTGGGACGGTGGGCACTGAAGCTTTCTTT. It codes for CAIRRGTVGTEAFF. The V and J genes are TRBV10-3 and TRBJ1-1, with a tentative D call TRBD1 (5 bases). This CDR3 region has 14 residues. Trimming pared 6 bases from V and 4 bases from J, leaving 15 bases between. The V gene's germline CDR1 is ENHRY and CDR2 SYGVKD.

This clone was observed a few times. This sequence joins TRBV5-3 and TRBJ2-2; D gene unclear. TRBV5-3 has ORF status, its function being uncertain. The CDR3 contains 16 residues. V dropped 4 bases and J dropped 3 bases, with 16 bases sitting between them. The CDR3 coding sequence is TGTGCCAGAAGCCCAAAGACCCCCCCCGACACCGGGGAGCTGTTTTTT. It yields the protein CARSPKTPPDTGELFF.

The chain is built from TRBV27 and TRBJ1-2; D is unclear. Trimming pared 7 bases from V and 1 base from J, leaving 16 bases between. CDR1 and CDR2 from the germline V gene are MNHEY and SMNVEV (reference sequence). There are 15 residues in the CDR3. The CDR3 DNA reads TGTGCCAGCACCCAACCGGCGGCGATTAACTATGGCTACACCTTC. The encoded protein is CASTQPAAINYGYTF.

This clone was detected only once. V usage is TRBV5-5 and J usage is TRBJ1-2, with no clear D. CDR1 SGHKS and CDR2 YYEKEE come from the germline V gene (reference sequence). Trimming took 1 base from V and 4 from J, leaving 5 bases between them. CDR3 size: 12 residues. The CDR3 loop is CASSLMVYGYTF. As DNA, the CDR3 is TGTGCCAGCAGCTTGATGGTCTATGGCTACACCTTC.

This chain links TRBV30 with TRBJ1-6; weak D call: TRBD1 (6 bases). The germline V gene encodes CDR1 GTSNPN and CDR2 SVGIG (reference sequence). V gave up 3 bases and J gave up 10 bases, with 22 bases separating them. The CDR3 covers 16 residues. The CDR3 DNA follows: TGTGCCTGGAGGAGGACTCCCCAAGGGGGTCGATCACCCCTCCACTTT. This sequence encodes CAWRRTPQGGRSPLHF. Full variable domain (rest looked up from reference TRBV30 and TRBJ1-6): SQTIHQWPATLVQPVGSPLSLECTVEGTSNPNLYWYRQAAGRGLQLLFYSVGIGQISSEVPQNLSASRPQDRQFILSSKKLLLSDSGFYLCAWRRTPQGGRSPLHFGNGTRLTVT.

The chain recombines TRBV7-6 with TRBJ1-1, with a weak D call TRBD1 (5 bases). There are 14 residues in the CDR3. V was pared by 0 bases and J by 5 bases, with 10 bases between. Germline loops: CDR1 SGHVS, CDR2 FNYEAQ. The DNA for the CDR3 is TGTGCCAGCAGCTTAGCGGGGGGTAGGACTGAAGCTTTCTTT. It translates to CASSLAGGRTEAFF.

The chain uses TRBV3-1 (or the pseudogene TRBV3-2) and TRBJ1-5, with D hard to call. Per germline, CDR1 LGHDT and CDR2 YNNKEL (reference sequence). Trimming stripped 1 base from V and 2 bases from J, with 15 bases between. This CDR3 is 17 amino acids long. The CDR3 spells CASSQGLVIDGNQPQHF. The DNA of the CDR3 is TGTGCCAGCAGCCAAGGATTAGTCATAGACGGCAATCAGCCCCAGCATTTT.